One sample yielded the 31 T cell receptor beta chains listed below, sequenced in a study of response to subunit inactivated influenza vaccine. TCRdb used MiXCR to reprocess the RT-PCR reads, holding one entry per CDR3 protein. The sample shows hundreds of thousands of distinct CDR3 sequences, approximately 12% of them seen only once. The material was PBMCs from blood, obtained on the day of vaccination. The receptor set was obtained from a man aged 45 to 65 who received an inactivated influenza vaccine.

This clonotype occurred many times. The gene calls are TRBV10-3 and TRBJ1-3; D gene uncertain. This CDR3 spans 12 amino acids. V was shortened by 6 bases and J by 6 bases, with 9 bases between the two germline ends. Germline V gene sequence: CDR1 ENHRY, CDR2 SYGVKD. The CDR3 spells CAIRTRENTIYF. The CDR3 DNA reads TGTGCCATCAGGACGAGAGAAAACACCATATATTTT.

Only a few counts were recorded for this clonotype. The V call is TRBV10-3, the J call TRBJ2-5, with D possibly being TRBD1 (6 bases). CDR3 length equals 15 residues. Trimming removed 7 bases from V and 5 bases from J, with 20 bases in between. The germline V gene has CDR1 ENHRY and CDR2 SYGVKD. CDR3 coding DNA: TGTGCCATCAATAGACAGGTTTGGCACAACGAGACCCAGTACTTC. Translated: CAINRQVWHNETQYF.

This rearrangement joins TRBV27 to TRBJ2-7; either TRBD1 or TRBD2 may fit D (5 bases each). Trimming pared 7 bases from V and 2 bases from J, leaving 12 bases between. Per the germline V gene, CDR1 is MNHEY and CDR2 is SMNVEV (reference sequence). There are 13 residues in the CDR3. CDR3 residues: CASKNRGPYEQYF. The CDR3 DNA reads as TGTGCCAGCAAAAACCGGGGCCCCTACGAGCAGTACTTC.

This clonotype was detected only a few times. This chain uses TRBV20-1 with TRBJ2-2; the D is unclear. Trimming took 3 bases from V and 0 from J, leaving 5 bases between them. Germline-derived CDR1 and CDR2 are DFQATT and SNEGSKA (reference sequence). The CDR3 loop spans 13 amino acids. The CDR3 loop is CSASFPNTGELFF. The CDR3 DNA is TGCAGTGCTAGTTTTCCGAACACCGGGGAGCTGTTTTTT.

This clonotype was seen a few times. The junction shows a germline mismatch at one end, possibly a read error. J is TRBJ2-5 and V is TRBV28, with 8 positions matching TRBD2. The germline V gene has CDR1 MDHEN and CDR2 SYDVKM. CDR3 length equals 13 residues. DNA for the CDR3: TGTGCCAGCATCGCCGGGGGGGGGACTAGGTTTAACTTC. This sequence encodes CASIAGGGTRFNF. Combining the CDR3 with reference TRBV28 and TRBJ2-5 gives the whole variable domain DVKVTQSSRYLVKRTGEKVFLECVQDMDHENMFWYRQDPGLGLRLIYFSYDVKMKEKGDIPEGYSVSREKKERFSLILESASTNQTSMYLCASIAGGGTRFNFGPGTRLLVL.

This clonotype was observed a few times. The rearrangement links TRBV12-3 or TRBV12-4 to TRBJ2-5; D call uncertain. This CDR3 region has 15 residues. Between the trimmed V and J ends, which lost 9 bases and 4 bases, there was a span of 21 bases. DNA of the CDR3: TGTGCCAGTCAAAGAGCCCACTCTTCCGGAGAGACCCAGTACTTC. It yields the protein CASQRAHSSGETQYF.

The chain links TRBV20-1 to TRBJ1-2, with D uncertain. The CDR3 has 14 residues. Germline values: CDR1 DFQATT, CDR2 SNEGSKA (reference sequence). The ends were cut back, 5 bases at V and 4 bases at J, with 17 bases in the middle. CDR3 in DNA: TGCAGTGCTTGGATGAGTAAGGACCCCTATGGCTACACCTTC. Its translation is CSAWMSKDPYGYTF.

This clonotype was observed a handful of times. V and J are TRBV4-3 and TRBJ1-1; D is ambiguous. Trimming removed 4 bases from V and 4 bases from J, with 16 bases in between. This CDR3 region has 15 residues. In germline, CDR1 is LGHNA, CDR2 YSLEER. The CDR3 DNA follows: TGCGCCAGCAGCCCGATCGGTGAGAGGATCACTGAAGCTTTCTTT. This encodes CASSPIGERITEAFF.

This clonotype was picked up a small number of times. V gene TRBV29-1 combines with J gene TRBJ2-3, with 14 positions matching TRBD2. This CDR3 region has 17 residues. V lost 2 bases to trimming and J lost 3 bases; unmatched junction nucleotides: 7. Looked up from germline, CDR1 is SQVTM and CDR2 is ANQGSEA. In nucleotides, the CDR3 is TGCAGCGTTGAAATACCGGGACTAGCGGGAGCGACAGATACGCAGTATTTT. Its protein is CSVEIPGLAGATDTQYF.

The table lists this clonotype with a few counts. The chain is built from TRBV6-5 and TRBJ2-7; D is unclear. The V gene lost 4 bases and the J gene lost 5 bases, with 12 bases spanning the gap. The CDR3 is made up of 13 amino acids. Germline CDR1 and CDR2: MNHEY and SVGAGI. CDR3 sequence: CASSSSGEHEQYF. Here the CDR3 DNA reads TGTGCCAGCAGTTCTTCCGGTGAGCACGAGCAGTACTTC.

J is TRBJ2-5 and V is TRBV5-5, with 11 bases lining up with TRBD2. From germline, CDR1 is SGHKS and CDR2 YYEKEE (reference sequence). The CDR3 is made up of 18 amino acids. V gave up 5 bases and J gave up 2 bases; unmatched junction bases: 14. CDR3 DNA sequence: TGTGCCAGCAGGTCTCTGGGACTAGCGGAACTGTTACAAGAGACCCAGTACTTC. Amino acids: CASRSLGLAELLQETQYF.

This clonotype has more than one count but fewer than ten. CDR3 in DNA: TGTGCCAGCAGCTTAGATTGGTCGAATTCACCCCTCCACTTT. This gives the protein CASSLDWSNSPLHF. V is TRBV11-2 and J is TRBJ1-6; D is ambiguous. CDR3 length: 14 amino acids. Germline CDR1 reads SGHAT; CDR2 reads FQNNGV. The ends were cut back, 0 bases at V and 7 bases at J, with 7 bases in the middle.

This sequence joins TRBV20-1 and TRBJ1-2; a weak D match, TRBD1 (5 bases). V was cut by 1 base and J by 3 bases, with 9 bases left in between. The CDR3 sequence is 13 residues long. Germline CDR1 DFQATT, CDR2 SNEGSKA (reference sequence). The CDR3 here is CSARVLGDYGYTF. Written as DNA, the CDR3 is TGCAGTGCTAGAGTTTTAGGGGACTATGGCTACACCTTC.

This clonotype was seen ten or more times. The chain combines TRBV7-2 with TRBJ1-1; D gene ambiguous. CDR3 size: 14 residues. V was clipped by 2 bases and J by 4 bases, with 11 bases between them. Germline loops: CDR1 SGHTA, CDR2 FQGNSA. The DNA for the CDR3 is TGTGCCAGCAGCTTATATGGCGGCGGCACTGAAGCTTTCTTT. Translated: CASSLYGGGTEAFF.

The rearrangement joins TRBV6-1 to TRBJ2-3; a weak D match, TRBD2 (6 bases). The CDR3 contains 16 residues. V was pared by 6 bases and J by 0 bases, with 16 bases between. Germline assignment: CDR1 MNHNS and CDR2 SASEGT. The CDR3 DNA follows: TGTGCCAGCAGACCCGGGACTTGGGGAAGCACAGATACGCAGTATTTT. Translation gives CASRPGTWGSTDTQYF.

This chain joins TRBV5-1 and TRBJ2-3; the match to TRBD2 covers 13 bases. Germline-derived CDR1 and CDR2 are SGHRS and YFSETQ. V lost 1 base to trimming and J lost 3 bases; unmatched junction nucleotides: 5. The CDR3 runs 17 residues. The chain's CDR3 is CASSLTSGREKTDTQYF. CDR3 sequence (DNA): TGCGCCAGCAGCTTGACTAGCGGGAGGGAGAAGACAGATACGCAGTATTTT.

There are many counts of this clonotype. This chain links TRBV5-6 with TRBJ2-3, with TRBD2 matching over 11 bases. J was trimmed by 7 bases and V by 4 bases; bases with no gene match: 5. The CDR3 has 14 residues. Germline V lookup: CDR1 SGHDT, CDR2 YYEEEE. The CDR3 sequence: CASSAGTSGNTQYF. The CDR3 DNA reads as TGTGCCAGCAGCGCCGGGACTAGCGGTAATACGCAGTATTTT.

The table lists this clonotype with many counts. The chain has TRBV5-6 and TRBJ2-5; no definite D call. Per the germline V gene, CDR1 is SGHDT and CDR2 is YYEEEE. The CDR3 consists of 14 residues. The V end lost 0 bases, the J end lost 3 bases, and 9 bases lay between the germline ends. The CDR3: CASSLALGEETQYF. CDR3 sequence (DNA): TGTGCCAGCAGCTTGGCCCTCGGAGAAGAGACCCAGTACTTC. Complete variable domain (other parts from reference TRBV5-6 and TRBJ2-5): DAGVTQSPTHLIKTRGQQVTLRCSPKSGHDTVSWYQQALGQGPQFIFQYYEEEERQRGNFPDRFSGHQFPNYSSELNVNALLLGDSALYLCASSLALGEETQYFGPGTRLLVL.

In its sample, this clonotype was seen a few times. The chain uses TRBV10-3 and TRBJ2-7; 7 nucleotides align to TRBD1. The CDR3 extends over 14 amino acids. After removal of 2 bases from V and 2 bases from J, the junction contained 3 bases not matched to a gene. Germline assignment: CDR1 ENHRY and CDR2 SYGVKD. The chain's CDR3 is CAISERQGAYEQYF. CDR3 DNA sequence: TGTGCCATCAGTGAGAGACAGGGCGCCTACGAGCAGTACTTC.

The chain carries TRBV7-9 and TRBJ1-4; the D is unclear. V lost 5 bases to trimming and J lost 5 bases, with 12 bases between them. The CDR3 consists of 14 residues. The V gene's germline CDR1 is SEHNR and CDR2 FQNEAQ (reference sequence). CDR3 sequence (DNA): TGTGCCAGCAGCGCGGACCTTGGGAATGAAAAACTGTTTTTT. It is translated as CASSADLGNEKLFF.

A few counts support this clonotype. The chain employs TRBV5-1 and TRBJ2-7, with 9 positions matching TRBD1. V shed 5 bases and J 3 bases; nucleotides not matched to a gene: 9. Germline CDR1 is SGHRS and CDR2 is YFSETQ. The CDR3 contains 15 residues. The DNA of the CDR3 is TGCGCCAGCAGATTGACGGGACAGGGAATCTACGAGCAGTACTTC. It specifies CASRLTGQGIYEQYF.

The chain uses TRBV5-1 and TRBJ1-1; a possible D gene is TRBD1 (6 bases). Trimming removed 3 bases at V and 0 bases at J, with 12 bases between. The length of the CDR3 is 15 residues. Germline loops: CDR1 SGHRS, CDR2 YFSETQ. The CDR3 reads CASSSGQRLNTEAFF. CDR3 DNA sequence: TGCGCCAGCAGCTCCGGACAGAGACTGAACACTGAAGCTTTCTTT.

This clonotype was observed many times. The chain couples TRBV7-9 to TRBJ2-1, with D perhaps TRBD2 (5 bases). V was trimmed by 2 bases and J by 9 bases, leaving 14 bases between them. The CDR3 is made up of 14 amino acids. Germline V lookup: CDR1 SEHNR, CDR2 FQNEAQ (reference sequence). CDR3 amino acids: CASSLPARGSEQFF. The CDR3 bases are TGTGCCAGCAGCTTACCCGCTCGGGGTAGTGAGCAGTTCTTC.

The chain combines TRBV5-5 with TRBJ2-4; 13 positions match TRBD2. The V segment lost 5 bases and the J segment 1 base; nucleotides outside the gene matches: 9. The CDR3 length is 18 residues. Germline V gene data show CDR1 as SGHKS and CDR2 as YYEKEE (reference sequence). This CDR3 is CASRAGTSGIYAKNIQYF. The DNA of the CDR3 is TGTGCCAGCAGAGCCGGGACTAGCGGGATATATGCCAAAAACATTCAGTACTTC. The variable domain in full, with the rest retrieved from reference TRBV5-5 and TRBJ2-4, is DAGVTQSPTHLIKTRGQQVTLRCSPISGHKSVSWYQQVLGQGPQFIFQYYEKEERGRGNFPDRFSARQFPNYSSELNVNALLLGDSALYLCASRAGTSGIYAKNIQYFGAGTRLSVL.

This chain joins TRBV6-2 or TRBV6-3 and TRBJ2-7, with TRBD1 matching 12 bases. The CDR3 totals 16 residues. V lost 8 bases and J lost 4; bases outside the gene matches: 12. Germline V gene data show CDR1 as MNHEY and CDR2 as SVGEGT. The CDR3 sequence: CASARLGQGAVYEQYF. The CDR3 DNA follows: TGTGCCAGCGCCCGGCTGGGACAGGGGGCCGTGTACGAGCAGTACTTC.

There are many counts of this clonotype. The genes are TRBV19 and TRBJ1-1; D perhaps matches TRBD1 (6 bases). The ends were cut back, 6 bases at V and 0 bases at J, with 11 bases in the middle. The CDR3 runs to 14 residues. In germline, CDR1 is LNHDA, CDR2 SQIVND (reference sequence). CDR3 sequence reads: CASSPTGLNTEAFF. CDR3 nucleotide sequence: TGTGCCAGTAGCCCGACAGGTTTGAACACTGAAGCTTTCTTT.

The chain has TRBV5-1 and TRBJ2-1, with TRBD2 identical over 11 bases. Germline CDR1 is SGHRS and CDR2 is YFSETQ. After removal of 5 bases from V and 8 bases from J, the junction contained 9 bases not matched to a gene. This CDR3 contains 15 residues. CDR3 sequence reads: CASSRQTSGAYEQFF. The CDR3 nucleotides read TGCGCCAGCAGTCGCCAGACTAGCGGGGCTTATGAGCAGTTCTTC.

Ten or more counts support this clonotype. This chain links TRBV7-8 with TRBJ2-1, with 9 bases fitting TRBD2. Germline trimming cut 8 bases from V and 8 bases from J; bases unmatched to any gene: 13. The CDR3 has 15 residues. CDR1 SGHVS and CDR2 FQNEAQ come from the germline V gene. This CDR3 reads CASSYPGLATDEQFF. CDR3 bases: TGTGCCAGCTCCTACCCGGGACTAGCAACCGATGAGCAGTTCTTC.

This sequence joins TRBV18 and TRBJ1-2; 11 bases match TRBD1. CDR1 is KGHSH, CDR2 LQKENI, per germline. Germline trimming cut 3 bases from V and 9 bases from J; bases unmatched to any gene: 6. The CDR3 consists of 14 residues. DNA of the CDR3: TGTGCCAGCTCACCCGGACAGGGGGCCGAGAGCTACACCTTC. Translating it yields CASSPGQGAESYTF.

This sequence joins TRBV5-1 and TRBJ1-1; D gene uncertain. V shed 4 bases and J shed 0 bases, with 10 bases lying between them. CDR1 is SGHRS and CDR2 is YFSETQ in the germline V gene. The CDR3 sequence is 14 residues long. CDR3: CASSKDSMNTEAFF. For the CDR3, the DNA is TGCGCCAGCAGCAAAGATTCCATGAACACTGAAGCTTTCTTT.

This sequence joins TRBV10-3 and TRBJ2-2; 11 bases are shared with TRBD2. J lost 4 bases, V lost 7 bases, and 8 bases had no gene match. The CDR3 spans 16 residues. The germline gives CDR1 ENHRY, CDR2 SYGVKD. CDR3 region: CAIIKEGTSGTGELFF. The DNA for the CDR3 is TGTGCCATCATCAAAGAGGGGACTAGCGGCACCGGGGAGCTGTTTTTT.